This T cell receptor beta chain was recovered during a study of Tregs in tolerant kidney transplant recipients. Germline assignment: CDR1 MNHEY and CDR2 SMNVEV (reference sequence). J was trimmed by 2 bases and V by 6 bases; bases with no gene match: 2. The CDR3 runs 14 residues. This clone was seen a single time. Only in-frame clones appear in the TCRdb table, and some are missing; sequencing was by immunoSEQ multiplex PCR. The sample shows tens of thousands of clones, 85% to 90% of them seen only once. This receptor was taken from a human donor who received a combined kidney and bone marrow transplant. This chain uses TRBV27 with TRBJ2-3; 10 nucleotides align to TRBD2. This specimen was CD4+ T cells from blood, taken before the transplant. The CDR3 DNA reads TGTGCCAGCAGACTAGCGGGAATCACAGATACGCAGTATTTT. Amino acid sequence: CASRLAGITDTQYF.